Following are 31 T cell receptor beta chains from one sample sequenced in a study of T-cell memory formation after mild COVID-19. A single record per CDR3 protein comes from TCRdb applying MiXCR to the 5' RACE reads. The sample shows roughly 100,000 distinct CDR3 sequences, over 15% of them seen only once. Sequencing input: PBMCs or a T cell subset sorted from them (not recorded which). The receptor set was obtained from an adult woman who had mild COVID-19 (a few samples of this study predate the infection). Cell type and time point are not known.

This clonotype was counted many times. V and J are TRBV7-6 and TRBJ2-1, with a tentative D call TRBD1 (5 bases). Germline V gene sequence: CDR1 SGHVS, CDR2 FNYEAQ. This CDR3 comprises 15 residues. Between the trimmed V and J ends, which lost 5 bases and 8 bases, there was a span of 19 bases. This chain's CDR3 is CASSPPRVLGDEQFF. DNA of the CDR3: TGTGCCAGCAGCCCGCCCAGGGTGTTGGGCGATGAGCAGTTCTTC.

For the CDR3, the DNA is TGTGCCAGCAGCCCAACCTACGGAGAGCAGTTCTTC. Its protein product is CASSPTYGEQFF. V is TRBV5-6 and J is TRBJ2-1, with no clear D. The CDR3 runs 12 residues. V lost 4 bases and J 10 bases, leaving 12 bases between the germline ends. Germline CDR1 is SGHDT and CDR2 is YYEEEE.

J is TRBJ2-2 and V is TRBV20-1; 8 bases map to TRBD1. Germline trimming cut 1 base from V and 1 base from J; bases unmatched to any gene: 2. Germline V gives CDR1 DFQATT, CDR2 SNEGSKA (reference sequence). CDR3 length equals 15 residues. The CDR3 is CSARGDRRNTGELFF. Written as DNA, the CDR3 is TGCAGTGCTAGAGGGGACAGGCGGAACACCGGGGAGCTGTTTTTT.

This clonotype turned up a few times. The chain is built from TRBV6-5 and TRBJ2-2; D not certain. Trimming took off 0 bases at V and 4 bases at J, with 9 bases between the two ends. Per the germline V gene, CDR1 is MNHEY and CDR2 is SVGAGI. The CDR3 is 15 amino acids. CDR3 sequence: CASSYSVTSTGELFF. As DNA, the CDR3 is TGTGCCAGCAGTTACTCGGTGACAAGCACCGGGGAGCTGTTTTTT.

The rearrangement uses TRBV5-4 and TRBJ2-3; D is undetermined. The CDR3 is 15 amino acids. The germline V gene encodes CDR1 SGHNT and CDR2 YYREEE (reference sequence). V lost 0 bases to trimming and J lost 4 bases, with 12 bases between them. The CDR3 loop reads CASSLALGAADTQYF. The CDR3 DNA sequence: TGTGCCAGCAGCTTGGCCTTGGGTGCGGCAGATACGCAGTATTTT.

This clonotype showed up just a few times. V gene TRBV12-3 or TRBV12-4 combines with J gene TRBJ1-4, with 12 nucleotides matching TRBD1. V gave up 5 bases and J gave up 4 bases; unmatched junction bases: 11. This CDR3 comprises 18 residues. The DNA of the CDR3 is TGTGCCAGCAGTCAAAATAGGGACAGGGGGCGCGTTAATGAAAAACTGTTTTTT. The encoded protein is CASSQNRDRGRVNEKLFF.

The chain links TRBV29-1 to TRBJ2-7; TRBD2 is a possible D gene (6 bases). The CDR3 consists of 13 residues. Per the germline V gene, CDR1 is SQVTM and CDR2 is ANQGSEA. The V gene lost 3 bases and the J gene lost 2 bases, with 11 bases spanning the gap. CDR3 in DNA: TGCAGCGTTGAGGTTGCGGGAACCTACGAGCAGTACTTC. Amino acid sequence: CSVEVAGTYEQYF.

This clonotype was recorded a few times. This chain uses TRBV20-1 with TRBJ2-1; TRBD1 or TRBD2 may be the D gene (5 bases each). Germline CDR1 reads DFQATT; CDR2 reads SNEGSKA (reference sequence). The CDR3 length is 12 residues. The V gene lost 7 bases and the J gene lost 6 bases, with 13 bases spanning the gap. The CDR3 bases are TGCAGTGTCAGGGAGAGCGGCAATGAGCAGTTCTTC. It specifies CSVRESGNEQFF.

The V and J genes are TRBV5-6 and TRBJ2-4; 12 bases are a match to TRBD1. There are 14 residues in the CDR3. Germline loops: CDR1 SGHDT, CDR2 YYEEEE. Germline trimming cut 3 bases from V and 15 bases from J; bases unmatched to any gene: 10. CDR3 nucleotides: TGTGCCAGCAGCTCCGGGACAGGGGGCCTCCGAAGGTACTTC. Translating gives CASSSGTGGLRRYF. The full variable domain, in which reference TRBV5-6 and TRBJ2-4 provide the parts outside the CDR3, is DAGVTQSPTHLIKTRGQQVTLRCSPKSGHDTVSWYQQALGQGPQFIFQYYEEEERQRGNFPDRFSGHQFPNYSSELNVNALLLGDSALYLCASSSGTGGLRRYFGAGTRLSVL.

The V gene is TRBV4-1, the J gene TRBJ1-1, with a tentative D call TRBD1 (6 bases). CDR1 and CDR2 from the germline V gene are MGHRA and YSYEKL. The germline V and J ends were trimmed by 2 bases and 1 base, with 11 bases remaining between them. The CDR3 contains 15 residues. The CDR3 loop is CASSQIGGRNTEAFF. CDR3 sequence (DNA): TGCGCCAGCAGCCAAATAGGGGGTAGGAACACTGAAGCTTTCTTT.

The CDR3 reads CAISDRGTPYNEQFF. The CDR3, as DNA: TGTGCCATCAGTGATCGGGGGACCCCATACAATGAGCAGTTCTTC. This chain uses TRBV10-3 with TRBJ2-1; D is possibly TRBD2 (6 bases). V was shortened by 3 bases and J by 4 bases, with 13 bases between the two germline ends. This CDR3 region has 15 residues. Germline V gene lookup returns CDR1 ENHRY and CDR2 SYGVKD.

The rearrangement uses TRBV27 and TRBJ1-1; D might be TRBD1 (5 bases). Per the germline V gene, CDR1 is MNHEY and CDR2 is SMNVEV (reference sequence). V lost 8 bases, J lost 3 bases, and 13 bases lay in between. The CDR3 has 13 amino acids. This CDR3 reads CASGQGKYTEAFF. The CDR3, as DNA: TGTGCCAGCGGGCAGGGAAAGTACACTGAAGCTTTCTTT.

This rearrangement joins TRBV27 to TRBJ2-7; D is possibly TRBD2 (6 bases). Deletions cut 1 base from V and 3 bases from J, with 10 bases between. There are 14 residues in the CDR3. The germline V gene encodes CDR1 MNHEY and CDR2 SMNVEV (reference sequence). The CDR3 DNA sequence: TGTGCCAGCAGTTTATACGGGAGCCACTACGAGCAGTACTTC. Translated, it gives CASSLYGSHYEQYF.

A few counts support this clonotype. The rearrangement joins TRBV9 to TRBJ2-7; possible D gene TRBD1, 6 bases. V was cut by 2 bases and J by 6 bases, with 15 bases left in between. The CDR3 length is 14 residues. In germline, CDR1 is SGDLS, CDR2 YYNGEE. CDR3 loop: CASSVGGPGGEQYF. Here the CDR3 DNA reads TGTGCCAGCAGCGTTGGGGGCCCTGGTGGCGAGCAGTACTTC.

The rearrangement uses TRBV4-1 and TRBJ2-7; possibly TRBD1 for D (6 bases). CDR1 and CDR2 (germline): MGHRA, YSYEKL. The CDR3 covers 15 residues. Trimming removed 0 bases from V and 3 bases from J, with 12 bases in between. CDR3 sequence reads: CASSQDSRGYYEQYF. CDR3 DNA: TGCGCCAGCAGCCAAGATAGCAGGGGCTACTACGAGCAGTACTTC.

The CDR3 sequence is CASSPPDRNTEAFF. As DNA, the CDR3 is TGTGCCAGCAGCCCACCGGACCGGAACACTGAAGCTTTCTTT. The chain couples TRBV9 to TRBJ1-1; D unresolved. The V and J ends lost 4 bases and 1 base respectively, with 11 bases between them. CDR3 size: 14 residues. Germline V lookup: CDR1 SGDLS, CDR2 YYNGEE.

This clonotype has more than one count but fewer than ten. The V gene is TRBV5-1, the J gene TRBJ2-3; 8 bases align to TRBD1. The CDR3 consists of 15 residues. With V trimmed by 4 bases and J by 6 bases, 10 bases remained unmatched. Germline values: CDR1 SGHRS, CDR2 YFSETQ. CDR3 loop: CASSTGTGGGDTQYF. In DNA, the CDR3 is TGCGCCAGCAGCACCGGAACAGGGGGAGGCGATACGCAGTATTTT.

This clonotype came up a few times. The gene calls are TRBV7-9 and TRBJ2-7, with a possible D match to TRBD2 (6 bases). This CDR3 comprises 14 residues. Deletions cut 4 bases from V and 0 bases from J, with 10 bases between. Germline-derived CDR1 and CDR2 are SEHNR and FQNEAQ (reference sequence). CDR3: CASSSPGGSYEQYF. In DNA form, the CDR3 reads TGTGCCAGCAGCTCACCCGGGGGCTCCTACGAGCAGTACTTC.

This clonotype occurred a few times. V gene TRBV7-8 combines with J gene TRBJ2-7, with 10 bases matching TRBD1. This CDR3 has 13 amino acids. J lost 2 bases, V lost 11 bases, and 6 bases had no gene match. Germline V gene lookup returns CDR1 SGHVS and CDR2 FQNEAQ. The CDR3, as DNA: TGTGCCGGGGGGGACAGGGGAGCCTACGAGCAGTACTTC. Translating it yields CAGGDRGAYEQYF.

The chain has TRBV11-1 and TRBJ2-1; the match to TRBD2 covers 13 bases. The CDR3 has 18 amino acids. V was pared by 2 bases and J by 3 bases, with 7 bases of the junction left unmatched. Germline V gene lookup returns CDR1 SGHAT and CDR2 FQDESV (reference sequence). The CDR3 DNA sequence: TGTGCCAGCAGCTTAATGAAGTGGACTAGCGGGGGCTACAATGAGCAGTTCTTC. Protein: CASSLMKWTSGGYNEQFF.

The rearrangement links TRBV20-1 to TRBJ1-5; a possible D gene is TRBD1 (5 bases). Germline lookup yields CDR1 DFQATT and CDR2 SNEGSKA (reference sequence). V was trimmed by 3 bases and J by 0 bases, leaving 9 bases between them. There are 14 residues in the CDR3. CDR3 sequence (DNA): TGCAGTGCTAGGGAGGGGAATAGCAATCAGCCCCAGCATTTT. Its translation is CSAREGNSNQPQHF.

This chain links TRBV12-3 or TRBV12-4 with TRBJ2-2; 8 bases map to TRBD1. V dropped 5 bases and J dropped 5; count of bases not matched to a gene: 7. The length of the CDR3 is 15 residues. The DNA of the CDR3 is TGTGCCAGCAGTCTAGACAGGGGTCCGACCGGGGAGCTGTTTTTT. This translates into CASSLDRGPTGELFF.

This clonotype was seen a handful of times. This chain's CDR3 is CSVVGGTAPGSGQFF. The CDR3 DNA follows: TGCAGCGTTGTTGGTGGGACAGCGCCCGGCAGTGGGCAGTTCTTC. The chain uses TRBV29-1 and TRBJ2-1; 7 bases are a match to TRBD1. Losses at the gene ends were 4 bases for V and 12 bases for J; bases not matched to a gene: 18. Germline V gives CDR1 SQVTM, CDR2 ANQGSEA. This CDR3 spans 15 amino acids.

The rearrangement joins TRBV6-6 to TRBJ2-1, with D possibly called TRBD1 or TRBD2 (5 bases each). This CDR3 is 12 amino acids long. Germline assignment: CDR1 MNHNY and CDR2 SVGAGI (reference sequence). The V gene lost 2 bases and the J gene lost 8 bases, with 7 bases spanning the gap. CDR3 loop: CASSYEGYEQFF. The CDR3 DNA reads as TGTGCCAGCAGTTACGAGGGGTATGAGCAGTTCTTC.

This chain links TRBV7-2 with TRBJ2-5; D gene ambiguous. CDR1 SGHTA and CDR2 FQGNSA come from the germline V gene. The CDR3 spans 14 residues. V lost 4 bases to trimming and J lost 0 bases, with 9 bases between them. The CDR3 bases are TGTGCCAGCAGCTCCCCTGTGTACCAAGAGACCCAGTACTTC. Its translation is CASSSPVYQETQYF.

This clonotype was picked up a small number of times. This chain uses TRBV30 with TRBJ2-1; TRBD2 aligns across 7 bases. CDR1 is GTSNPN, CDR2 SVGIG, per germline (reference sequence). This CDR3 spans 14 amino acids. Unmatched junction bases numbered 8, after V lost 2 bases and J lost 7 bases. CDR3 bases: TGTGCCTGGAGTATAGACGGGAGGAGGAATGAGCAGTTCTTC. It yields the protein CAWSIDGRRNEQFF.

This clonotype was seen many times. J is TRBJ2-3 and V is TRBV12-3 or TRBV12-4; the D call may be TRBD1 or TRBD2 (6 bases each). Trimming stripped 6 bases from V and 3 bases from J, with 13 bases between. CDR3 size: 14 residues. The CDR3: CASREGGRTDTQYF. The CDR3, as DNA: TGTGCCAGCAGAGAAGGGGGGAGAACAGATACGCAGTATTTT.

This clonotype appeared a few times. This chain uses TRBV25-1 with TRBJ1-1; 7 bases line up with TRBD1. This CDR3 has 14 amino acids. V gave up 7 bases and J gave up 4 bases; unmatched junction bases: 9. Per germline, CDR1 MGHDK and CDR2 SYGVNS. This CDR3 reads CASTSTGAITEAFF. CDR3 bases: TGTGCCAGCACCTCAACAGGGGCGATCACTGAAGCTTTCTTT.

The chain uses TRBV6-1 and TRBJ2-2; maybe TRBD1 (6 bases). Germline CDR1 and CDR2: MNHNS and SASEGT. The CDR3 sequence is 15 residues long. Deletions cut 4 bases from V and 6 bases from J, with 15 bases between. CDR3 DNA sequence: TGTGCCAGCAGTGTTGGAGCAGGGGCGGCCGGGGAGCTGTTTTTT. Encoded protein: CASSVGAGAAGELFF.

The chain employs TRBV7-2 and TRBJ2-2; D is uncertain. This CDR3 region has 17 residues. The germline CDR1 and CDR2 sequences are SGHTA and FQGNSA. Trimming took 4 bases from V and 3 from J, leaving 18 bases between them. The CDR3 sequence is CASSSSWTEKDTGELFF. The CDR3 nucleotides read TGTGCCAGCAGCTCAAGCTGGACGGAGAAGGACACCGGGGAGCTGTTTTTT.

This chain joins TRBV5-1 and TRBJ2-7; D is possibly TRBD2 (6 bases). Germline V lookup: CDR1 SGHRS, CDR2 YFSETQ. The CDR3 has 14 residues. V shed 2 bases and J shed 0 bases, with 9 bases lying between them. The CDR3 DNA reads TGCGCCAGCAGCTTTGGAGGGATCTCCTACGAGCAGTACTTC. Translated: CASSFGGISYEQYF.